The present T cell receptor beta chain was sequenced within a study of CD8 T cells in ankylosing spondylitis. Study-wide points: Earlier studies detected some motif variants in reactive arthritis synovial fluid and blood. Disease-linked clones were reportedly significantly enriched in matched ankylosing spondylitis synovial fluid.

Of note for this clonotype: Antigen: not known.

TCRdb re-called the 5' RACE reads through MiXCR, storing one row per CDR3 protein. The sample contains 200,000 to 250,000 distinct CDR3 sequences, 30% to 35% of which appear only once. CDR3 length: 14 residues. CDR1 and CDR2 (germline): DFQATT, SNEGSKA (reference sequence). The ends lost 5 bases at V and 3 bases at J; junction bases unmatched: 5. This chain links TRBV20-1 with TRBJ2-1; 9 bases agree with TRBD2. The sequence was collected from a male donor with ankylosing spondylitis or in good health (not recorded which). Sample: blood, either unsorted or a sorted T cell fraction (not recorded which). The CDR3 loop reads CSASLSGGYNEQFF. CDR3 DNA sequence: TGCAGTGCTTCCCTTAGCGGGGGCTACAATGAGCAGTTCTTC.